The T cell receptor beta chain under discussion was sequenced for a study of human T cells and chemical hapten exposure. The ends were cut back, 7 bases at V and 3 bases at J, with 15 bases in the middle. The CDR3 has 14 residues. There are a few counts of this clonotype. TCRdb re-called the RACE reads with MiXCR, one entry per CDR3 protein. The table lists some 200,000 distinct CDR3 sequences, approximately 20% of them singletons. Time point described: patch test 1, 2 weeks after DPC sensitization. Treatment: therapeutic diphenylcyclopropenone sensitization with weekly scalp DPC. This receptor was taken from a woman aged 45-59 years with alopecia areata. Some clones in this sample may be carry-over from other donors' samples. This rearrangement joins TRBV12-3 or TRBV12-4 to TRBJ2-5; TRBD1 is a possible D gene (6 bases). The source was whole blood, collected in connection with sensitization to the hapten diphenylcyclopropenone (DPC). CDR3 DNA: TGTGCCAGCACCCCAGGACAGCCTGAAGAGACCCAGTACTTC. Its protein is CASTPGQPEETQYF.